This T cell receptor beta chain was identified in a study of a mutant IDH1 vaccine in newly diagnosed glioma. V lost 1 base, J lost 0 bases, and 9 bases lay in between. The CDR3 spans 15 residues. Germline-derived CDR1 and CDR2 are SGDLS and YYNGEE. The time point denotes: week 11, during vaccination. Every single dose of the vaccine, 300 ug of mutant IDH1 20-mer peptide, came with topical imiquimod. On this clone: Its target is not known.

The data were produced by immunoSEQ multiplex PCR, yet TCRdb's version contains in-frame clones alone and is incomplete. Of about 120,000 clones in the sample, roughly 90% were seen once. The clonotype originates from a woman aged 45-60 years with glioma. The sample here was PBMCs, taken from a glioma patient whose treatment included an IDH1 peptide vaccine. V usage is TRBV9 and J usage is TRBJ2-3, with a possible D match to TRBD1 (5 bases). CDR3 in amino acids: CASSVTGASTDTQYF. The DNA of the CDR3 is TGTGCCAGCAGCGTAACAGGCGCTAGCACAGATACGCAGTATTTT.